These 31 T cell receptor beta chains originate from one sample sequenced in a study of blood T cells in healthy people across ages. Primers used in a second PCR of roughly 6 to 11 cycles were a sample-barcoded 5' primer and a J-beta primer mix. TCRdb called the 5' RACE reads again in MiXCR, with one record for every CDR3 protein. Of about 2 million distinct CDR3 sequences in the sample, 49% were seen once. Specimen: blood. Every receptor here comes from a woman in her 40s in good health.

V usage is TRBV15 and J usage is TRBJ2-7, with 8 bases fitting TRBD1. The CDR3 is made up of 15 amino acids. Germline CDR1 LNHNV, CDR2 YYDKDF (reference sequence). Trimming took 5 bases from V and 0 from J; bases not matched to a gene: 6. The CDR3, as DNA: TGTGCCACCAGCGGCCCGGGACAGGACTCCTACGAGCAGTACTTC. Protein: CATSGPGQDSYEQYF.

A note on this clonotype: Sequence at one end of the junction differs from germline and may be a read error. J is TRBJ1-2 and V is TRBV29-1, with D possibly being TRBD1 (5 bases). Germline CDR1 SQVTM, CDR2 ANQGSEA. This CDR3 spans 13 amino acids. The CDR3 spells CSVVGRASHGHTF. The DNA of the CDR3 is TGCAGCGTTGTCGGCAGGGCCTCGCATGGCCACACCTTC.

Regarding this clonotype: A read error is possible here, since a much larger clone lies one base away. The chain couples TRBV7-9 to TRBJ2-1; D might be TRBD2 (5 bases). The ends were cut back, 1 base at V and 10 bases at J, with 17 bases in the middle. CDR1 and CDR2 (germline): SEHNR, FQNEAQ (reference sequence). The CDR3 contains 15 residues. Here the CDR3 DNA reads TGTGCCAGCAGCTTAGGAACGGGGTTCTCCTACGAGCAGTTCTTC. Translating gives CASSLGTGFSYEQFF.

Written as DNA, the CDR3 is TGTGCCACCAGTGACCGACTCCCCCAGGATACGCAGTATTTT. Protein sequence: CATSDRLPQDTQYF. This rearrangement joins TRBV24-1 to TRBJ2-3, with no clear D. CDR1 and CDR2 from the germline V gene are KGHDR and SFDVKD. This CDR3 is built from 14 residues. Trimming removed 4 bases from V and 6 bases from J, with 13 bases in between.

This chain links TRBV6-5 with TRBJ1-5; 10 nucleotides match TRBD1. The CDR3 totals 15 residues. Germline V CDR1 and CDR2: MNHEY, SVGAGI. J gave up 6 bases and V 5 bases, and 7 bases lay outside the gene matches. The CDR3 loop is CASSPDRGVGQPQHF. The CDR3 DNA follows: TGTGCCAGCAGTCCGGACAGGGGGGTGGGTCAGCCCCAGCATTTT.

CDR3 bases: TGCAGTGCTATCCCCGGGGGGCCGAACCAAGAGACCCAGTACTTC. It codes for CSAIPGGPNQETQYF. The gene calls are TRBV20-1 and TRBJ2-5, with D perhaps matching TRBD2 (7 bases). The V end lost 4 bases, the J end lost 0 bases, and 15 bases lay between the germline ends. Per germline, CDR1 DFQATT and CDR2 SNEGSKA (reference sequence). This CDR3 comprises 15 residues.

The chain joins TRBV5-1 to TRBJ2-5; perhaps TRBD2 as D (6 bases). The CDR3 consists of 15 residues. V was pared by 2 bases and J by 5 bases, with 16 bases between. Germline V gene lookup returns CDR1 SGHRS and CDR2 YFSETQ. CDR3 in amino acids: CASSLAGRAGETQYF. The DNA for the CDR3 is TGCGCCAGCAGCTTAGCGGGCCGGGCGGGTGAGACCCAGTACTTC.

V gene TRBV6-1 combines with J gene TRBJ2-7; 7 bases line up with TRBD1. CDR1 and CDR2 from the germline V gene are MNHNS and SASEGT. V gave up 4 bases and J gave up 0 bases; unmatched junction bases: 6. This CDR3 is built from 15 residues. CDR3 sequence reads: CASSALTGSSYEQYF. The CDR3 DNA reads as TGTGCCAGCAGTGCCCTGACAGGGTCCTCCTACGAGCAGTACTTC.

This clonotype was picked up a small number of times. The rearrangement uses TRBV27 and TRBJ2-5; maybe TRBD1 (6 bases). V lost 5 bases and J 3 bases, leaving 13 bases between the germline ends. This CDR3 comprises 14 residues. CDR1 and CDR2 (germline): MNHEY, SMNVEV (reference sequence). CDR3 protein: CASSTTGFEETQYF. The CDR3 DNA follows: TGTGCCAGCAGTACCACAGGGTTTGAAGAGACCCAGTACTTC.

The chain joins TRBV12-3 or TRBV12-4 to TRBJ2-4; D is ambiguous. Trimming cost V 6 bases and J 5 bases, with 11 bases left between them. The CDR3 has 13 residues. The CDR3, as DNA: TGTGCCAGCAGCCACCTAGGCGAAAACATTCAGTACTTC. It translates to CASSHLGENIQYF.

This chain uses TRBV27 with TRBJ2-3; possibly TRBD2 for D (6 bases). The CDR3 is made up of 16 amino acids. Germline CDR1 is MNHEY and CDR2 is SMNVEV (reference sequence). Trimming pared 4 bases from V and 6 bases from J, leaving 20 bases between. CDR3 protein: CASSSGLPGVGDTQYF. CDR3 nucleotide sequence: TGTGCCAGCAGTTCGGGACTCCCGGGGGTAGGGGATACGCAGTATTTT.

This clonotype was observed a handful of times. The V gene is TRBV6-5, the J gene TRBJ2-3; D gene ambiguous. CDR3 size: 14 residues. Germline values: CDR1 MNHEY, CDR2 SVGAGI. V was cut by 8 bases and J by 5 bases, with 17 bases left in between. The CDR3 DNA reads TGTGCCAGCTCCAGGAGTACGGCCGGAGATACGCAGTATTTT. It yields the protein CASSRSTAGDTQYF.

The gene calls are TRBV20-1 and TRBJ1-5; no reliable D call. The germline V and J ends were trimmed by 6 bases and 7 bases, with 13 bases remaining between them. Germline V gene lookup returns CDR1 DFQATT and CDR2 SNEGSKA (reference sequence). The CDR3 is made up of 12 amino acids. The CDR3 DNA reads TGCAGTGCCGGCGTTAAGGACCAGCCCCAGCATTTT. This gives the protein CSAGVKDQPQHF.

The chain links TRBV9 to TRBJ2-3; tentatively, D is TRBD2 (7 bases). V lost 0 bases and J lost 5, with 13 bases in between. The CDR3 runs to 15 residues. Germline V gives CDR1 SGDLS, CDR2 YYNGEE. The CDR3 bases are TGTGCCAGCAGCGTAGGGGCGGGGGCCCAAGATACGCAGTATTTT. Its protein is CASSVGAGAQDTQYF.

The gene calls are TRBV20-1 and TRBJ2-3; D is possibly TRBD1 (5 bases). V lost 4 bases, J lost 1 base, and 9 bases lay in between. Germline CDR1 is DFQATT and CDR2 is SNEGSKA (reference sequence). The CDR3 runs 13 residues. The chain's CDR3 is CSANKQGTDTQYF. The CDR3 DNA is TGCAGTGCTAATAAACAGGGCACAGATACGCAGTATTTT.

A few counts support this clonotype. The chain recombines TRBV6-6 with TRBJ2-1; D possibly corresponds to TRBD1 (6 bases). Trimming took 7 bases from V and 10 from J, leaving 14 bases between them. This CDR3 is built from 12 residues. The germline CDR1 and CDR2 sequences are MNHNY and SVGAGI (reference sequence). DNA of the CDR3: TGTGCCAGCACTTGGACAGTCCGGGAGCAGTTCTTC. Translated, it gives CASTWTVREQFF.

This chain links TRBV11-1 with TRBJ2-5; maybe TRBD2 (6 bases). The last part of the DNA fits TRBJ2-1 better; the J call may be wrong. In germline, CDR1 is SGHAT, CDR2 FQDESV (reference sequence). This CDR3 comprises 21 residues. CDR3 sequence reads: CASSLAPAVSGVATLQETQFF. The CDR3, as DNA: TGTGCCAGCAGCTTAGCTCCGGCAGTTAGCGGCGTCGCGACCCTCCAAGAGACCCAGTTCTTC.

V and J are TRBV28 and TRBJ2-5; 8 bases align to TRBD2. V was clipped by 3 bases and J by 2 bases; unmatched bases: 11. Looked up from germline, CDR1 is MDHEN and CDR2 is SYDVKM. CDR3 length: 17 amino acids. The CDR3 DNA reads as TGTGCCAGCAGTTTTCCCCTTAGCGGGGTACATCAAGAGACCCAGTACTTC. This sequence encodes CASSFPLSGVHQETQYF.

This sequence joins TRBV4-3 and TRBJ1-2; 8 bases line up with TRBD1. Germline CDR1 is LGHNA and CDR2 is YSLEER. The CDR3 runs 16 residues. The trim removed 0 bases at V and 5 bases at J, leaving 8 bases unmatched. This CDR3 reads CASSQDFTGGWYGYTF. CDR3 nucleotide sequence: TGCGCCAGCAGCCAAGATTTCACAGGGGGTTGGTATGGCTACACCTTC.

The V gene is TRBV5-1, the J gene TRBJ2-1, with 7 bases fitting TRBD2. This CDR3 is built from 15 residues. The V gene end was trimmed by 0 bases and the J gene end by 5 bases; junction bases not matched to a gene: 5. The germline V gene has CDR1 SGHRS and CDR2 YFSETQ. CDR3 sequence reads: CASSLEAGRDNEQFF. DNA of the CDR3: TGCGCCAGCAGCTTGGAGGCAGGGAGGGACAATGAGCAGTTCTTC.

V is TRBV6-1 and J is TRBJ2-4; D is tentatively TRBD1 or TRBD2 (5 bases each). The end of the DNA aligns better with TRBJ2-7, so the J call may be wrong. The length of the CDR3 is 15 residues. In germline, CDR1 is MNHNS, CDR2 SASEGT. Here the CDR3 reads CASSEKGTGFYEQYF. The DNA for the CDR3 is TGTGCCAGCAGTGAAAAGGGGACCGGCTTCTACGAGCAGTACTTC.

V gene TRBV6-2 or TRBV6-3 combines with J gene TRBJ2-5; D not resolved. This CDR3 is built from 13 residues. V lost 2 bases to trimming and J lost 0 bases, with 4 bases between them. CDR1 MNHEY and CDR2 SVGEGT come from the germline V gene. The CDR3 protein is CASSYPNQETQYF. The CDR3 coding sequence is TGTGCCAGCAGTTACCCTAACCAAGAGACCCAGTACTTC.

In this sample, this clonotype turned up a few times. This sequence joins TRBV24-1 and TRBJ1-2; D is perhaps TRBD1 (5 bases). The CDR3 length is 17 residues. Germline V gives CDR1 KGHDR, CDR2 SFDVKD. V lost 3 bases and J 6 bases, leaving 22 bases between the germline ends. CDR3 amino acids: CATSDKTTTALRDGYTF. The CDR3 region has the DNA TGTGCCACCAGTGATAAGACAACGACAGCACTCCGCGATGGCTACACCTTC.

The chain couples TRBV11-2 to TRBJ2-3; D gene unclear. Germline CDR1 reads SGHAT; CDR2 reads FQNNGV. The length of the CDR3 is 13 residues. Trimming pared 0 bases from V and 5 bases from J, leaving 6 bases between. In nucleotides, the CDR3 is TGTGCCAGCAGCTTAGAGAAAGGAGATACGCAGTATTTT. As protein: CASSLEKGDTQYF.

The genes are TRBV4-2 and TRBJ2-3, with TRBD1 identical over 8 bases. J was trimmed by 0 bases and V by 4 bases; bases with no gene match: 6. Germline V gene lookup returns CDR1 LGHNA and CDR2 YNFKEQ. The CDR3 covers 16 residues. CDR3 sequence: CASSPPGTGSTDTQYF. The DNA for the CDR3 is TGTGCCAGCAGCCCGCCAGGGACAGGCAGCACAGATACGCAGTATTTT.

With regard to this clonotype: A junction end diverges from the germline sequence, so it may reflect a read error. The gene calls are TRBV27 and TRBJ2-4, with TRBD2 identical over 8 bases. The DNA end favors TRBJ2-7, so the J call may be wrong. The CDR3 contains 13 residues. CDR1 MNHEY and CDR2 SMNVEV come from the germline V gene (reference sequence). The CDR3: CARSSGGVGEQYF. The CDR3 nucleotides read TGTGCCCGCAGCTCGGGGGGGGTGGGCGAGCAGTACTTC.

This rearrangement joins TRBV12-5 to TRBJ2-3; tentatively, D is TRBD2 (6 bases). V was shortened by 6 bases and J by 6 bases, with 16 bases between the two germline ends. This CDR3 is 14 amino acids long. CDR1 is LGHNT and CDR2 is FRNRAP in the germline V gene. The CDR3 sequence is CASGPGTPADTQYF. CDR3 sequence (DNA): TGTGCTAGTGGACCCGGGACTCCGGCCGATACGCAGTATTTT.

This clonotype showed up many times. This chain's CDR3 is CASSFSPKNIQYF. CDR3 DNA sequence: TGTGCCAGCAGCTTTTCTCCGAAAAACATTCAGTACTTC. The chain combines TRBV7-2 with TRBJ2-4; D not certain. V was trimmed by 3 bases and J by 4 bases, leaving 7 bases between them. The CDR3 totals 13 residues. CDR1 SGHTA and CDR2 FQGNSA come from the germline V gene. The whole variable domain, filled in from reference TRBV7-2 and TRBJ2-4, reads GAGVSQSPSNKVTEKGKDVELRCDPISGHTALYWYRQSLGQGLEFLIYFQGNSAPDKSGLPSDRFSAERTGGSVSTLTIQRTQQEDSAVYLCASSFSPKNIQYFGAGTRLSVL.

Remarks on this clonotype: An end of the junction does not agree with germline; a read error may underlie this. V gene TRBV14 combines with J gene TRBJ2-1; D is perhaps TRBD1 (5 bases). This CDR3 is 14 amino acids long. Per germline, CDR1 SGHDN and CDR2 FVKESK. Here the CDR3 DNA reads TGTGCCAGCAGCCTCCTGGACACCCCCAATGAGCGGTTCTTC. Translation gives CASSLLDTPNERFF.

The J gene is TRBJ1-2, the V gene TRBV4-3, with 7 nucleotides matching TRBD1. V trimming: 4 bases; J trimming: 0 bases; junction bases outside the gene matches: 14. The germline CDR1 and CDR2 sequences are LGHNA and YSLEER. The CDR3 spans 18 residues. The CDR3 DNA sequence: TGCGCCAGCAGCCTTCGCCCCAGTAAGGGGGCCACTAACTATGGCTACACCTTC. Translated: CASSLRPSKGATNYGYTF.

V is TRBV3-1 and J is TRBJ2-1, with D maybe TRBD2 (5 bases). The DNA end lines up better with TRBJ2-7; the J call may be wrong. This CDR3 has 15 residues. Germline assignment: CDR1 LGHDT and CDR2 YNNKEL (reference sequence). The CDR3 coding sequence is TGTGCCAGCAGCCTAGAAAGGTACAGTCGGGATGAGCAGTACTTC. It translates to CASSLERYSRDEQYF.